The T cell receptor beta chain described here comes from a study of cytomegalovirus exposure and HLA in healthy donors. Study findings and constraints: A later analysis reported that several of the most significant clusters appeared to be linked to common viral pathogens, among them Epstein-Barr virus.

Vbeta (60) and Jbeta (13) primers were used in the PCR. Assay used: immunoSEQ multiplex PCR; TCRdb lists only in-frame clones, some missing. The table includes 150,000 or so clones, around two thirds detected once. CDR3 length equals 13 residues. Germline CDR1 SGHTA, CDR2 FQGTGA. The V and J ends lost 5 bases and 1 base respectively, with 8 bases between them. To note about this clone: Its target is not known.

This chain joins TRBV7-3 and TRBJ1-1, with D uncertain. Sequencing input: PBMCs. This sequence was found in a woman between 18 and 29 years old in good health and CMV-seronegative. CDR3 in DNA: TGTGCCAGCAGCACGAACTGGAACACTGAAGCTTTCTTT. Amino acid sequence: CASSTNWNTEAFF.